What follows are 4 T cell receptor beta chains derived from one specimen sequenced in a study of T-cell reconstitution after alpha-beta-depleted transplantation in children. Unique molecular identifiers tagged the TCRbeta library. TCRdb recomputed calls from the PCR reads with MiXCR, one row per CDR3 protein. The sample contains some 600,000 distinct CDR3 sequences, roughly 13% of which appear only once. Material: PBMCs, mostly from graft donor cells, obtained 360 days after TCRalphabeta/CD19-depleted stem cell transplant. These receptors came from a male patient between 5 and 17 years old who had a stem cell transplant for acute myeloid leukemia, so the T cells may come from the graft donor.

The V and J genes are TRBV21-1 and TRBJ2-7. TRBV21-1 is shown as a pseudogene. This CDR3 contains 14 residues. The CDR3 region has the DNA TGTGCCAGCCCCTTGGGTAAAGGAGCCTACGAGCAGTACTTC. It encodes CASPLGKGAYEQYF.

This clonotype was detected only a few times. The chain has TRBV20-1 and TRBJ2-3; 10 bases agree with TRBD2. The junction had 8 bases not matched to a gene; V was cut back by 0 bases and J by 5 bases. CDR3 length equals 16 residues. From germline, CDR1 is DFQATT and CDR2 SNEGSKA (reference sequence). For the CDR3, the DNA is TGCAGTGCTAGAGAAGTTCCAGCGGGAGGGAAAGATACGCAGTATTTT. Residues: CSAREVPAGGKDTQYF.

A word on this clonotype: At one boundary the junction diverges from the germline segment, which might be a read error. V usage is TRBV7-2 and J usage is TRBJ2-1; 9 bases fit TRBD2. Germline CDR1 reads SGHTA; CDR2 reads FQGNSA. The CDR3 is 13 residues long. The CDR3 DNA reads TGTGCCAGCAGCTTAAAGTCCGGGACTAGCCTCCTCTTC. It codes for CASSLKSGTSLLF.

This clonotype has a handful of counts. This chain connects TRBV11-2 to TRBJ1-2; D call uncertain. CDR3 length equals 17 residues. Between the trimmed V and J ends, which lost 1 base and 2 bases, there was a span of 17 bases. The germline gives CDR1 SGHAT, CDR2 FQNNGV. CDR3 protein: CASSLGSWVWPNYGYTF. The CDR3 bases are TGTGCCAGCAGCTTAGGGTCTTGGGTATGGCCCAACTATGGCTACACCTTC.